This T cell receptor (beta chain) was obtained from a study of CD8+ T cells in alopecia areata. In the study overall: Treated individuals took tofacitinib by mouth, 5 to 10 mg twice daily.

The CDR3 extends over 16 amino acids. CDR1 and CDR2 from the germline V gene are SGHAT and FQNNGV. V lost 7 bases and J 0 bases, leaving 18 bases between the germline ends. Study-wide findings and caveats: Amid tofacitinib therapy, many expanded lesional clones stayed present in scalp and blood. Alopecia totalis/universalis scalp especially showed more expanded CD8+ clones than normal scalp.

Treatment indicated: oral pan-JAK inhibitor, 5-10 mg twice daily. It was from PBMCs that CD4+ and CD8+ T cells were sorted. In this sample, this clone turned up a few times. Its antigen is unidentified. Extracted from the samples, RNA was reverse transcribed into cDNA to serve as the sequencing template. Assay: immunoSEQ multiplex PCR; the TCRdb copy retains only in-frame clones and omits some. The sample lists roughly 70,000 clones; roughly 28% were seen once. The chain joins TRBV11-2 to TRBJ1-1; no clear D. This sequence originates from a human donor with alopecia areata. The sequenced sample was CD8+ T cells sorted from blood, obtained at week 4, from a patient treated with tofacitinib. DNA for the CDR3: TGTGCCAGCACCCAAGCGGATATGGGGTTGAACACTGAAGCTTTCTTT. Protein product: CASTQADMGLNTEAFF.